Described below is a single TCR beta chain sequence and its context. Antigen unknown. This sample stems from a study of OX40 agonist ivuxolimab in advanced cancers. Study information: Ivuxolimab is a fully human IgG2 antibody that activates OX40 (CD134).

Study-wide points: Among the lowest peripheral clonal expansion occurred in 0.1-3.0 mg/kg partial responders.

Libraries were prepared by immunoSEQ multiplex PCR; TCRdb keeps only in-frame clonotypes and omits some of them. In the table there are tens of thousands of clones, around 90% of which are singletons. The CDR3 sequence is 13 residues long. V shed 5 bases, J shed 7 bases, and the junction held 7 bases outside the gene matches. Germline values: CDR1 SNHLY, CDR2 FYNNEI. This receptor was obtained from an adult with an advanced solid tumor such as melanoma, head and neck, liver or kidney cancer. Sequenced material: CD4+ or CD8+ T cells sorted from blood, taken in a trial of the OX40 agonist ivuxolimab. The gene calls are TRBV2 and TRBJ1-2; 7 bases map to TRBD1. The DNA for the CDR3 is TGTGCCAGCAGTCCAGGACAGGTCCGTGGCTACACCTTC. Its translation: CASSPGQVRGYTF. The full variable domain, its missing parts supplied by reference TRBV2 and TRBJ1-2, is EPEVTQTPSHQVTQMGQEVILRCVPISNHLYFYWYRQILGQKVEFLVSFYNNEISEKSEIFDDQFSVERPDGSNFTLKIRSTKLEDSAMYFCASSPGQVRGYTFGSGTRLTVV.